This is a list of T cell receptor beta chains from one sample in a study of blood T cell repertoires in COVID-19. Sequencing was performed with immunoSEQ multiplex PCR; in TCRdb, only in-frame clones are kept and a portion is missing. The sample has about 39,000 clones; about 86% are singletons. The source material was peripheral blood. The origin of the receptors is a man in his forties or fifties with active COVID-19. Both conserved end residues are part of each CDR3. A D gene is named only where the DNA matches it firmly. Clone size is given for some rows only: seen once, a few or many times, or a class if the clone is expanded.

D: -; J: TRBJ1-5; size: medium-sized; V: TRBV3-1/TRBV3-2; DNA: TGTGCCAGCAGCCAAGGGAGACAGGATCAGCCCCAGCATTTT; CDR3: CASSQGRQDQPQHF
D: TRBD1; J: TRBJ2-2; size: -; V: TRBV28; DNA: TGTGCCAGCTACCGTGGCAGGGGGAGTAGGGAGCTGTTTTTT; CDR3: CASYRGRGSRELFF
D: TRBD1; J: TRBJ2-3; size: -; V: TRBV7-9; DNA: TGTGCCAGCAGCCCCCTCAGGGGACAGGGTATATCAGATACGCAGTATTTT; CDR3: CASSPLRGQGISDTQYF
D: -; J: TRBJ1-2; size: -; V: TRBV7-9; DNA: TGTGCCAGCAGCTTAGTCCAGGGTGTGGACTATGGCTACACCTTC; CDR3: CASSLVQGVDYGYTF
D: TRBD1; J: TRBJ1-5; size: -; V: TRBV27; DNA: TGTGCCAGCAGTTTAACGGTGGGACAGAACCAGCCCCAGCATTTT; CDR3: CASSLTVGQNQPQHF
D: TRBD2; J: TRBJ2-1; size: -; V: TRBV27; DNA: TGTGCCAGCAGGAGGGGTAGCGGGAGCGATGAGCAGTTCTTC; CDR3: CASRRGSGSDEQFF
D: -; J: TRBJ1-2; size: -; V: TRBV12-3/TRBV12-4; DNA: TGTGCCAGCAGTTTTATGGGACAAGGGGGCTACACCTTC; CDR3: CASSFMGQGGYTF
D: -; J: TRBJ2-1; size: -; V: TRBV10-1; DNA: TGCGCCAGCAGTGAGAGACGGGTATTATCCTACAATGAGCAGTTCTTC; CDR3: CASSERRVLSYNEQFF
D: TRBD1; J: TRBJ1-2; size: -; V: TRBV6-4; DNA: TGTGCCAGCAGTCCGGGACAGGGGGCGCCGGCCTATGGCTACACCTTC; CDR3: CASSPGQGAPAYGYTF
D: -; J: TRBJ1-1; size: -; V: TRBV7-9; DNA: TGTGCCAGCATCCTCCTAGGGGGGGGAACTGAAGCTTTCTTT; CDR3: CASILLGGGTEAFF
D: -; J: TRBJ1-1; size: once; V: TRBV14; DNA: TGTGCCAGCAGCCAAGAAAGCCGACAGCAAGCTTTCTTT; CDR3: CASSQESRQQAFF
D: -; J: TRBJ2-1; size: -; V: TRBV3-1/TRBV3-2; DNA: TGTGCCAGCAGCCAAGGACTAGGCTCCTACAATGAGCAGTTCTTC; CDR3: CASSQGLGSYNEQFF
D: -; J: TRBJ2-7; size: -; V: TRBV4-1; DNA: TGCGCCAGCAGCCAAGAGAGTACAGGCCGGATCTACGAGCAGTACTTC; CDR3: CASSQESTGRIYEQYF
D: TRBD2; J: TRBJ2-7; size: -; V: TRBV6-5; DNA: TGTGCCGCCTCGGGGGGGGACCTCTACGAGCAGTACTTC; CDR3: CAASGGDLYEQYF
D: -; J: TRBJ1-4; size: -; V: TRBV30; DNA: TGTGCCTGGAGGAGGGGGGGGCCGAATGAAAAACTGTTTTTT; CDR3: CAWRRGGPNEKLFF
D: TRBD2; J: TRBJ2-7; size: -; V: TRBV19; DNA: TGTGCCAGTGCCCCTCTCATAGCGGGAGGACCCTACGAGCAGTACTTT; CDR3: CASAPLIAGGPYEQYF
D: -; J: TRBJ2-7; size: -; V: TRBV10-2; DNA: TGCGCCAGCAGTGAGTCCCGCTACGAGCAGTACTTC; CDR3: CASSESRYEQYF
D: TRBD1; J: TRBJ1-2; size: -; V: TRBV28; DNA: TGTGCCAGCAGTAGAGCCGGGACAGGGAATGGCTACACCTTC; CDR3: CASSRAGTGNGYTF
D: TRBD2; J: TRBJ2-7; size: -; V: TRBV9; DNA: TGTGCCAGCAGCGTAGTCCTCGGGAGGACGGGCGAGCAGTACTTC; CDR3: CASSVVLGRTGEQYF
D: -; J: TRBJ2-1; size: -; V: TRBV19; DNA: TGTGCCAGTAGTATGTATCTGTCGGGCTATAGCGATGAGCAGTTCTTC; CDR3: CASSMYLSGYSDEQFF
D: -; J: TRBJ2-3; size: -; V: TRBV9; DNA: TGTGCCAGCAGCGTAGGCGGGGCGTCCACAGATACGCAGTATTTT; CDR3: CASSVGGASTDTQYF
D: -; J: TRBJ2-5; size: -; V: TRBV11-2; DNA: TGTGCCAGCAGCTTCGGGGAGAAAGAGACCCAGTACTTC; CDR3: CASSFGEKETQYF
D: -; J: TRBJ2-7; size: -; V: TRBV30; DNA: TGTGCCTGGAGTCTCCAGGGCCACGAGCAGTACTTC; CDR3: CAWSLQGHEQYF
D: -; J: TRBJ2-3; size: -; V: TRBV7-9; DNA: TGTGCCAGCAGCTTAGCTGAATGGAGTCTAGCCGACTCAGATACGCAGTATTTT; CDR3: CASSLAEWSLADSDTQYF
D: TRBD1; J: TRBJ2-7; size: once; V: TRBV11-1; DNA: TGTGCCAGCAGCCGAGATGGGACAGGGGATTACGAGCAGTACTTC; CDR3: CASSRDGTGDYEQYF
D: -; J: TRBJ2-3; size: -; V: TRBV9; DNA: TGTGCCAGCAGCGAAGGGGTAGCGGAGAGCACAGATACGCAGTATTTT; CDR3: CASSEGVAESTDTQYF
D: -; J: TRBJ2-3; size: -; V: TRBV11-2; DNA: TGTGCCAGCAGCTTAGCAGTTTTCACAGATACGCAGTATTTT; CDR3: CASSLAVFTDTQYF
D: -; J: TRBJ1-2; size: -; V: TRBV5-6; DNA: TGTGCCAGCAGCTTCAGGGGAACCTATGGCTACACCTTC; CDR3: CASSFRGTYGYTF
D: TRBD2; J: TRBJ2-1; size: -; V: TRBV6-5; DNA: TGTGCCAGCTCTACTAGCGGTCGGTACAATGAGCAGTTCTTC; CDR3: CASSTSGRYNEQFF
D: TRBD1; J: TRBJ1-4; size: -; V: TRBV7-2; DNA: TGTGCCAGCAGCTCGACAGGGGGAATCAGTGAAAAACTGTTTTTT; CDR3: CASSSTGGISEKLFF
D: TRBD1; J: TRBJ2-2; size: -; V: TRBV24-1; DNA: TGTGCCACCAGTGACCGTCGAACAGGGGTCACCGGGGAGCTGTTTTTT; CDR3: CATSDRRTGVTGELFF
D: -; J: TRBJ1-1; size: few; V: TRBV10-3; DNA: TGTGCCATCAGTGGGAGGGGTGGGACTGAAGCTTTCTTT; CDR3: CAISGRGGTEAFF